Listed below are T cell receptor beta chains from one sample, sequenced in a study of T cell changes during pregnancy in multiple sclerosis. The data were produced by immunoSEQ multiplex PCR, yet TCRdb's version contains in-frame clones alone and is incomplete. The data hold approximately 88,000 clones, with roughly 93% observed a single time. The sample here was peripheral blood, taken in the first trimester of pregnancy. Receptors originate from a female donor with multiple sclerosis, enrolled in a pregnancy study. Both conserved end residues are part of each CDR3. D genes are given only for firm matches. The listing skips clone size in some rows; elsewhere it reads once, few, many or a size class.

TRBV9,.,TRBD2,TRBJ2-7,CASSGTSGGGSPYEQYF,TGTGCCAGCAGCGGGACTAGCGGGGGTGGTAGTCCCTACGAGCAGTACTTC
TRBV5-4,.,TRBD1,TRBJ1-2,CARSYPDRNYGYTF,TGTGCCAGAAGCTACCCGGACAGGAACTATGGCTACACCTTC
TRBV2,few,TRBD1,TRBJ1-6,CASSGQGPSNNSPLHF,TGTGCCAGCAGTGGACAGGGCCCATCTAATAATTCACCCCTCCACTTT
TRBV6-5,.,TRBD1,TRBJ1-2,CASKGQGIGGYTF,TGTGCATCGAAAGGACAGGGGATCGGTGGCTACACCTTC
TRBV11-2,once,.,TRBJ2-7,CASSLVGLSYEQYF,TGTGCCAGCAGCTTAGTGGGCCTGTCCTACGAGCAGTACTTC
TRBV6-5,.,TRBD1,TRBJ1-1,CASTDRGNTEAFF,TGTGCCAGCACCGACAGGGGGAACACTGAAGCTTTCTTT
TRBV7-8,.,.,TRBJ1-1,CASSFTLAEAFF,TGTGCCAGCAGCTTTACTTTGGCTGAAGCTTTCTTT
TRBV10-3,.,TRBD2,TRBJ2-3,CAITPGLAGTDTQYF,TGTGCCATCACCCCGGGACTAGCGGGCACAGATACGCAGTATTTT
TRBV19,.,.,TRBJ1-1,CASTPRVNTEAFF,TGTGCCAGTACTCCTCGGGTGAACACTGAAGCTTTCTTT
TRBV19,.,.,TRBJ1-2,CASSIGQLYGYTF,TGTGCCAGTAGTATAGGACAGCTTTATGGCTACACCTTC
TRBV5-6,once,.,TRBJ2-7,CASSFRPQGAYEQYF,TGTGCCAGCAGCTTTCGACCACAGGGTGCCTACGAGCAGTACTTC
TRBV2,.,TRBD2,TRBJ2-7,CASSEIHGGSYEQYF,TGTGCCAGCAGTGAAATTCACGGGGGGTCCTACGAGCAGTACTTC
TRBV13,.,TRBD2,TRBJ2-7,CASSRSGGGFDEQYF,TGTGCCAGCAGCCGCAGCGGGGGGGGCTTCGACGAGCAGTACTTC
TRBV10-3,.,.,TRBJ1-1,CAISGGTEAFF,TGTGCCATCAGTGGAGGTACTGAAGCTTTCTTT
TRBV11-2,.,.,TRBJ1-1,CASSYIMGQNTEAFF,TGTGCCAGCAGCTATATCATGGGCCAGAACACTGAAGCTTTCTTT
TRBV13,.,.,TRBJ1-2,CASSSSLGFGYTF,TGTGCCAGCAGTTCGAGCCTAGGATTCGGCTACACCTTC
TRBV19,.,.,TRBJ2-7,CASRTGSYEQYF,TGTGCCAGTAGAACAGGTTCCTACGAGCAGTACTTC
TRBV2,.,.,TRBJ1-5,CASSADSQNYQPQHF,TGTGCCAGCAGTGCGGACAGCCAAAACTATCAGCCCCAGCATTTT
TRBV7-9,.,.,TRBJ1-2,CASSFTAEIYGYTF,TGTGCCAGCAGCTTTACAGCCGAAATCTATGGCTACACCTTC
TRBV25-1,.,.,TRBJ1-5,CASSSHNQPQHF,TGTGCCAGCAGTTCACATAATCAGCCCCAGCATTTT
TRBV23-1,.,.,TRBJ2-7,CASSQIVRGRPHFEQYF,TGCGCCAGCAGTCAAATCGTCAGGGGGAGGCCCCACTTCGAGCAGTACTTC
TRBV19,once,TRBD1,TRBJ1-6,CASSTADREVNSPLHF,TGTGCCAGTAGTACCGCGGACAGGGAAGTAAATTCACCCCTCCACTTT
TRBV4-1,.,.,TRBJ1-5,CASSLESHQPQHF,TGCGCCAGCAGTTTAGAAAGTCATCAGCCCCAGCATTTT
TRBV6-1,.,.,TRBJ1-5,CASSEQGSPTAQHF,TGTGCCAGCAGTGAGCAGGGATCCCCGACGGCCCAGCATTTT
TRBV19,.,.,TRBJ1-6,CASSYGDSPLHF,TGTGCCAGTAGTTACGGGGATTCACCCCTCCACTTT
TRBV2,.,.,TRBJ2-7,CASGVSGIQQYF,TGTGCCAGCGGGGTTTCCGGGATCCAGCAGTACTTC
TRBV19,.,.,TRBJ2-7,CASSRAETYEQYF,TGTGCCAGTAGTAGGGCAGAGACATACGAGCAGTACTTC
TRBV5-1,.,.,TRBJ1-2,CASMAGDYGYTF,TGCGCCAGCATGGCAGGGGACTATGGCTACACCTTC
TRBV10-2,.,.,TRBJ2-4,CASGEGGARAKNIQYF,TGCGCCAGTGGGGAGGGGGGGGCGAGGGCCAAAAACATTCAGTACTTC
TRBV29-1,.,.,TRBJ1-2,CSVRPGGAYGYTF,TGCAGCGTTCGCCCAGGAGGGGCTTATGGCTACACCTTC
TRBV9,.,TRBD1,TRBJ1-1,CASSGDSPEAFF,TGTGCCAGCAGCGGGGACAGCCCTGAAGCTTTCTTT
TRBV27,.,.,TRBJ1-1,CASSFTGYNTEAFF,TGTGCCAGCAGTTTCACAGGGTATAACACTGAAGCTTTCTTT
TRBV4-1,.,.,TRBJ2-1,CASSQGPASGPYNEQFF,TGCGCCAGCAGCCAAGGCCCCGCAAGCGGGCCCTACAATGAGCAGTTCTTC
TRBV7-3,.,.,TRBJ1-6,CASSLGRGPLHF,TGTGCCAGCAGCTTAGGCAGGGGCCCCCTCCACTTT
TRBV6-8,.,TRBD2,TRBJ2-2,CASSPVAGGDTGELFF,TGTGCCAGCAGCCCAGTAGCGGGGGGCGACACCGGGGAGCTGTTTTTT
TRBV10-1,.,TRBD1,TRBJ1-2,CASSESAFVQGEVYGYTF,TGCGCCAGCAGTGAGTCGGCCTTCGTACAGGGGGAGGTCTATGGCTACACCTTC
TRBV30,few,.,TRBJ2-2,CAWRAGRMVGTTGELFF,TGTGCCTGGAGGGCGGGACGGATGGTGGGGACCACCGGGGAGCTGTTTTTT